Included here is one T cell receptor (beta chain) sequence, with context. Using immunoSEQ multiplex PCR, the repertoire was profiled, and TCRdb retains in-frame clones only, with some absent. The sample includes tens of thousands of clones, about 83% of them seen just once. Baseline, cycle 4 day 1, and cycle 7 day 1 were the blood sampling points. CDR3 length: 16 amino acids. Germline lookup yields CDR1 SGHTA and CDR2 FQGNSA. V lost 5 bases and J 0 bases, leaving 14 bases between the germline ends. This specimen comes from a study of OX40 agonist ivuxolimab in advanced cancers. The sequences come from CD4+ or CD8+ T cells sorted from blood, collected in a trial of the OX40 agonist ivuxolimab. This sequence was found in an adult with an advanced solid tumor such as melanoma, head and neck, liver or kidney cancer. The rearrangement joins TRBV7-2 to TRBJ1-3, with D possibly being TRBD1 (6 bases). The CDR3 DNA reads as TGTGCCAGCAGCCGTCGGGGGCTACGCTCTGGAAACACCATATATTTT. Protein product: CASSRRGLRSGNTIYF.